This entry describes one T cell receptor (beta chain). This entry is derived from a study of patients and donors after allogeneic stem cell transplantation. One entry per CDR3 protein, called by TCRdb with MiXCR from the RT-PCR reads. The repertoire holds 200,000 to 250,000 distinct CDR3 sequences, with around 14% as singletons. V lost 6 bases and J lost 5; bases outside the gene matches: 7. The CDR3 length is 14 residues. From germline, CDR1 is MNHNS and CDR2 SASEGT. The receptor's source is a human donor who was either an allogeneic HSCT recipient or a stem cell or donor lymphocyte infusion donor (not recorded which). It is not recorded whose cells these are; they may come from a transplant donor. The chain has TRBV6-1 and TRBJ1-5; the match to TRBD1 covers 7 bases. The sample was blood, either unsorted or a sorted T cell fraction (not recorded which). The CDR3 DNA is TGTGCCAGCAGGCTTACAGGGGCCGATCAGCCCCAGCATTTT. Encoded protein: CASRLTGADQPQHF.